These 15 T cell receptor beta chains share one sample of origin, sequenced in a study of shared clonotypes between healthy human individuals (dated by TCRdb to 2019 to 2021). The method was the immunoSEQ multiplex PCR assay. The table was pulled from immuneACCESS by TCRdb, which kept in-frame rearrangements only. Such tables lose some clones; where checked, under half of the loss comes from unresolved V genes, and the rest has no known cause. This sample gives around 2.3 million clones in total; approximately 96% of them show up just once. The top ten constitute around 0.13% of the sample. The specimen was naive CD4+ T cells sorted from blood. Sample cell subset or site, as interpreted from the label and publication: CD45RA+ positively selected. Source of these receptors: a man younger than 35 in good health.

This chain connects TRBV5-1 to TRBJ2-1; 10 nucleotides line up with TRBD2. Trimming at V came to 4 bases and at J to 4 bases, leaving 5 bases not matched to a gene. The germline gives CDR1 SGHRS, CDR2 YFSETQ. This CDR3 is 15 amino acids long. CDR3 DNA: TGCGCCAGCAGCCCCGCTAGCGGGGGTTACAATGAGCAGTTCTTC. It specifies CASSPASGGYNEQFF.

The V and J genes are TRBV5-1 and TRBJ1-4, with D perhaps matching TRBD1 (6 bases). CDR1 is SGHRS, CDR2 YFSETQ, per germline. This CDR3 spans 17 amino acids. V lost 5 bases and J 0 bases, leaving 17 bases between the germline ends. DNA of the CDR3: TGCGCCAGCAGGATAGGGGGGTCCCGAGCAACTAATGAAAAACTGTTTTTT. As protein: CASRIGGSRATNEKLFF.

A remark on this clone: The conserved phenylalanine or tryptophan is not found at the CDR3 terminus, so this likely reflects a read error. The DNA is omitted, as the CDR3 cannot be located on it reliably, and the CDR3 follows TCRdb's listing. The chain couples TRBV20-1 to TRBJ2-7. Termini included, the CDR3 measures 10 amino acids. Germline V gene lookup returns CDR1 DFQATT and CDR2 SNEGSKA (reference sequence). CDR3 protein: CSARDYRTRI.

The chain carries TRBV5-4 and TRBJ1-2, with D perhaps matching TRBD1 (5 bases). V was shortened by 2 bases and J by 8 bases, with 10 bases between the two germline ends. The length of the CDR3 is 12 residues. CDR1 is SGHNT and CDR2 is YYREEE in the germline V gene (reference sequence). In DNA, the CDR3 is TGTGCCAGCAGCTTTCAATCAGGGGGCTACACCTTC. It is translated as CASSFQSGGYTF.

Of note for this clone: This CDR3 is also generated by other DNA sequences in the sample. The chain recombines TRBV6-1 with TRBJ1-3, with 7 positions matching TRBD1. Looked up from germline, CDR1 is MNHNS and CDR2 is SASEGT. V lost 4 bases and J lost 4; bases outside the gene matches: 4. CDR3 size: 14 residues. The CDR3 sequence: CASSATGSGNTIYF. Here the CDR3 DNA reads TGTGCCAGCAGTGCGACAGGGTCCGGAAACACCATATATTTT.

The chain has TRBV27 and TRBJ1-2; 7 positions match TRBD1. Germline trimming cut 3 bases from V and 8 bases from J; bases unmatched to any gene: 6. Germline V gene sequence: CDR1 MNHEY, CDR2 SMNVEV (reference sequence). The CDR3 is made up of 13 amino acids. The CDR3 loop reads CASSFLTGFGYTF. The CDR3 DNA sequence: TGTGCCAGCAGTTTCTTGACAGGGTTCGGCTACACCTTC.

The J gene is TRBJ1-5, the V gene TRBV18, with unresolved D. The V gene's germline CDR1 is KGHSH and CDR2 LQKENI. This CDR3 spans 15 amino acids. The V gene lost 2 bases and the J gene lost 1 base, with 9 bases spanning the gap. CDR3 loop: CASSPGLGSNQPQHF. The CDR3 DNA reads as TGTGCCAGCTCACCAGGACTGGGGAGCAATCAGCCCCAGCATTTT.

The chain couples TRBV29-1 to TRBJ2-3, with D possibly TRBD2 on 6 matching bases. The CDR3 runs to 14 residues. Germline V gene sequence: CDR1 SQVTM, CDR2 ANQGSEA. V was shortened by 6 bases and J by 0 bases, with 13 bases between the two germline ends. The chain's CDR3 is CSVRYGTSTDTQYF. The DNA for the CDR3 is TGCAGCGTGCGCTACGGGACTAGCACAGATACGCAGTATTTT.

V is TRBV30 and J is TRBJ2-1; D is unresolved. The length of the CDR3 is 12 residues. V was pared by 0 bases and J by 10 bases, with 10 bases between. Germline CDR1 and CDR2: GTSNPN and SVGIG (reference sequence). DNA for the CDR3: TGTGCCTGGAGTGTAAACGGACCAGAGCAGTTCTTC. This gives the protein CAWSVNGPEQFF.

This sequence joins TRBV9 and TRBJ2-2; no firm D call. Trimming left V 1 base short and J 0 bases short, with 10 bases between. The CDR3 is 16 amino acids. The germline V gene has CDR1 SGDLS and CDR2 YYNGEE. The CDR3 DNA reads as TGTGCCAGCAGCGTACCCCGGACGGCGAACACCGGGGAGCTGTTTTTT. It codes for CASSVPRTANTGELFF.

The chain is built from TRBV27 and TRBJ2-3; possibly TRBD2 for D (7 bases). CDR3 length: 16 residues. V was pared by 2 bases and J by 4 bases, with 16 bases between. Germline V gene data show CDR1 as MNHEY and CDR2 as SMNVEV (reference sequence). The CDR3 here is CASSLGGARGPDTQYF. The CDR3 DNA reads TGTGCCAGCAGTTTAGGGGGGGCCCGCGGCCCAGATACGCAGTATTTT.

The V and J genes are TRBV4-1 and TRBJ2-1; 15 positions agree with TRBD2. The trim removed 5 bases at V and 7 bases at J, leaving 6 bases unmatched. The CDR3 totals 16 residues. CDR1 and CDR2 from the germline V gene are MGHRA and YSYEKL. CDR3 loop: CASSWTGTSGGNEQFF. Here the CDR3 DNA reads TGCGCCAGCAGCTGGACCGGGACTAGCGGGGGGAATGAGCAGTTCTTC.

The J gene is TRBJ2-3, the V gene TRBV10-3; 10 bases are a match to TRBD2. Germline lookup yields CDR1 ENHRY and CDR2 SYGVKD. This CDR3 contains 15 residues. The DNA of the CDR3 is TGTGCGCTGAAAAGAACTAGCGGGATCACAGATACGCAGTATTTT. Protein: CALKRTSGITDTQYF.

The CDR3 nucleotides are TGTGCCAGCAGGACAGGTGGGGGAACTAACTATGGCTACACCTTC. Amino acids: CASRTGGGTNYGYTF. The V call is TRBV28, the J call TRBJ1-2; a possible D gene is TRBD1 (6 bases). V was clipped by 6 bases and J by 0 bases, with 14 bases between them. In germline, CDR1 is MDHEN, CDR2 SYDVKM. The CDR3 sequence is 15 residues long.

The V and J genes are TRBV7-2 and TRBJ1-3; no reliable D call. Germline V CDR1 and CDR2: SGHTA, FQGNSA. The ends were cut back, 1 base at V and 2 bases at J, with 15 bases in the middle. The CDR3 runs 17 residues. CDR3 sequence: CASSLGPRVLPGNTIYF. Written as DNA, the CDR3 is TGTGCCAGCAGCTTAGGTCCTAGGGTTTTACCTGGAAACACCATATATTTT.